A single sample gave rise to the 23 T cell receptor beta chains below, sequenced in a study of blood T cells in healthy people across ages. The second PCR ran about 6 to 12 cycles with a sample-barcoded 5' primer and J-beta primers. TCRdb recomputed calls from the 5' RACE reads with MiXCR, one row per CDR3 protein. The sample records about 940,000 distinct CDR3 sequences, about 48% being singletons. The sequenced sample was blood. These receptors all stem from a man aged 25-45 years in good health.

CDR3 in amino acids: CAISSSPPNTDTQYF. In nucleotides, the CDR3 is TGTGCCATCAGTAGTAGCCCTCCTAACACAGATACGCAGTATTTT. The chain has TRBV10-3 and TRBJ2-3; unclear D gene. The germline V and J ends were trimmed by 5 bases and 2 bases, with 14 bases remaining between them. The CDR3 totals 15 residues. In germline, CDR1 is ENHRY, CDR2 SYGVKD.

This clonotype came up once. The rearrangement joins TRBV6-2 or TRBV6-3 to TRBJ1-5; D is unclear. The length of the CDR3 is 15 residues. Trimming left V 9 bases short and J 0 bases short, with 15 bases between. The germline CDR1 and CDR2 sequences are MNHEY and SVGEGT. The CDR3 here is CASRPQSHSNQPQHF. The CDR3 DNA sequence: TGTGCCAGTCGACCCCAGAGCCATAGCAATCAGCCCCAGCATTTT.

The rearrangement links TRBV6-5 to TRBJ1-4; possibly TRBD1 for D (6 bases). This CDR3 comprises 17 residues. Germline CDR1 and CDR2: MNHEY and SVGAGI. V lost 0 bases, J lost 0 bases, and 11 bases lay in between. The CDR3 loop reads CASSYSGGRATNEKLFF. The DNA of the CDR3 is TGTGCCAGCAGTTACTCGGGGGGCCGGGCAACTAATGAAAAACTGTTTTTT.

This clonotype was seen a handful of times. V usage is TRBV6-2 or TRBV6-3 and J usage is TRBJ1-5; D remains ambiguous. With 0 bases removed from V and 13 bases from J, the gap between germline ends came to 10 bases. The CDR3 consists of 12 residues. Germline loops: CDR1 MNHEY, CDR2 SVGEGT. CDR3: CASSYSTWVQHF. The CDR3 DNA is TGTGCCAGCAGTTACTCGACTTGGGTACAGCATTTT.

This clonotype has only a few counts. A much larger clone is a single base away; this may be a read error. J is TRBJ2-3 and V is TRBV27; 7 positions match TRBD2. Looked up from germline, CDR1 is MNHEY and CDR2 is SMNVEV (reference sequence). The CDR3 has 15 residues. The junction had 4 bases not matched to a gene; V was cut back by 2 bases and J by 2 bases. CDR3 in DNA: TGTGCCAGCAGTTTACGGGGGGACCCCACAGATACGCAGTATTTT. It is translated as CASSLRGDPTDTQYF.

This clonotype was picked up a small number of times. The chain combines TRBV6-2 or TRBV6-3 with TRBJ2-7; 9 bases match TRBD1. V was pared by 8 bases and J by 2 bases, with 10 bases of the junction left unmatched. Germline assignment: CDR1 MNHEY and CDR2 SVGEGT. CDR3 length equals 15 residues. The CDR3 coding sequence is TGTGCCAGCTCATACCTTGGGACAGGGACCTACGAGCAGTACTTC. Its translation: CASSYLGTGTYEQYF.

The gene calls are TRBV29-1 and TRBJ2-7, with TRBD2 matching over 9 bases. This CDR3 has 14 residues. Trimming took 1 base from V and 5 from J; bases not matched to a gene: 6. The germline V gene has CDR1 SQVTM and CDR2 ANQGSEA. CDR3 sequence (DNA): TGCAGCGTTGAAGTGGGACTAGCAATGAACGAGCAGTACTTC. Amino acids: CSVEVGLAMNEQYF.

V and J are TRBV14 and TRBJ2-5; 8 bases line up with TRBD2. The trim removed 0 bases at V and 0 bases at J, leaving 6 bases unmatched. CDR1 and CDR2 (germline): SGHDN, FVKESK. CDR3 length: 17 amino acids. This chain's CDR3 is CASSQDTAAGDQETQYF. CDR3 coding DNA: TGTGCCAGCAGCCAAGATACGGCAGCGGGGGACCAAGAGACCCAGTACTTC.

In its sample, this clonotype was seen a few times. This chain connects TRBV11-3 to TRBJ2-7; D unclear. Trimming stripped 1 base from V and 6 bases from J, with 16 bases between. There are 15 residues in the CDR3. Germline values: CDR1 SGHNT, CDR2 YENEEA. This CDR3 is CASSLGGHSLFEQYF. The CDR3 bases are TGTGCCAGCAGCTTAGGCGGCCATTCGCTATTCGAGCAGTACTTC.

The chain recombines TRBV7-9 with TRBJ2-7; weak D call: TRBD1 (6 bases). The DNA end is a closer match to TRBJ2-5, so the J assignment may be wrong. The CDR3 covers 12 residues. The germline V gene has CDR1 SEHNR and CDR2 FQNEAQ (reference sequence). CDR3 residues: CASSFQQGTQYF. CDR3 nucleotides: TGTGCCAGCAGCTTCCAACAGGGGACCCAGTACTTC.

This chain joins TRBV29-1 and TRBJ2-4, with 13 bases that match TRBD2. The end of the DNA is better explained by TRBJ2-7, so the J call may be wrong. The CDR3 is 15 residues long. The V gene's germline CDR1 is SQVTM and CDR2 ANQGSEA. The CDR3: CSVDGLAGDSYEQYF. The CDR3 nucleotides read TGCAGCGTTGACGGACTAGCGGGAGATTCCTACGAGCAGTACTTC.

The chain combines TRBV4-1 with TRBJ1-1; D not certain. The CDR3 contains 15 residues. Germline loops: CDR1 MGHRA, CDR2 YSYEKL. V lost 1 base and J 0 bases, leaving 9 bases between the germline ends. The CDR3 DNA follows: TGCGCCAGCAGCCAAGCTGGTGCCCTGAACACTGAAGCTTTCTTT. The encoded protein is CASSQAGALNTEAFF.

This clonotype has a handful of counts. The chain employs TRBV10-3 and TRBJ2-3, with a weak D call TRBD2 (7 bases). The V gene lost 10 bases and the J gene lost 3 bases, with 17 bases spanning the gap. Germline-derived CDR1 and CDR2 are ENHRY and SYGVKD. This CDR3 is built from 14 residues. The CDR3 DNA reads TGTGCCAATAGCGGGCAGGGGAGGACAGATACGCAGTATTTT. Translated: CANSGQGRTDTQYF.

The CDR3 DNA reads as TGTGCCAGCAGTTCCCGCCAGGGGCGAGGGGAAAAACTGTTTTTT. It yields the protein CASSSRQGRGEKLFF. This sequence joins TRBV28 and TRBJ1-4; possible D gene TRBD1, 6 bases. The CDR3 runs to 15 residues. From germline, CDR1 is MDHEN and CDR2 SYDVKM. The V and J ends lost 4 bases and 8 bases respectively, with 17 bases between them.

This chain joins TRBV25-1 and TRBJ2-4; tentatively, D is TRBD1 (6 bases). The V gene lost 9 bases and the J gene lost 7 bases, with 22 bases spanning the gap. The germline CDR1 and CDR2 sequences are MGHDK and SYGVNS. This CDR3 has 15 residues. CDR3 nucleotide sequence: TGTGCCAGTCTCAGGGGCTTAACAGCCAGTAACATTCAGTACTTC. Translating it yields CASLRGLTASNIQYF.

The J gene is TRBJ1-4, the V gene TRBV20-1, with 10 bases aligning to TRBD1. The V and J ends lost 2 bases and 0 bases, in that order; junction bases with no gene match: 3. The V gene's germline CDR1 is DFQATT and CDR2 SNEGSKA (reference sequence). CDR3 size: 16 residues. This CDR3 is CSARRGTGATNEKLFF. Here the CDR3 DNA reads TGCAGTGCTAGACGAGGGACAGGGGCAACTAATGAAAAACTGTTTTTT.

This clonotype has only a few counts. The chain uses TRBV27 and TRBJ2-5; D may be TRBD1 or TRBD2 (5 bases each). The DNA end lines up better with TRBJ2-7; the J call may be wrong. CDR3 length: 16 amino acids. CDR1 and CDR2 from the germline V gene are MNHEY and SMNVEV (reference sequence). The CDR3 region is CASSSHGGPDFYEQYF. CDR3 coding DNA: TGTGCCAGCAGTTCCCATGGGGGACCAGATTTCTACGAGCAGTACTTC.

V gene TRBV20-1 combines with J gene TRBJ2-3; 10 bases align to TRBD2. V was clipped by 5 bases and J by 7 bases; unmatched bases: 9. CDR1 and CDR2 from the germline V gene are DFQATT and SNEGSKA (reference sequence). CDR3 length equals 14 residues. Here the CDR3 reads CSAVSGGAINTQYF. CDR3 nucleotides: TGCAGTGCTGTCAGCGGGGGGGCAATAAATACGCAGTATTTT.

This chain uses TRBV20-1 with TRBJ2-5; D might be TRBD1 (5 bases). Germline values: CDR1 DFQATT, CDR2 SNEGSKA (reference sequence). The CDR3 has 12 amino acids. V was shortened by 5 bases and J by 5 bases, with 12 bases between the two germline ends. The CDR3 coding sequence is TGCAGTGCTCGTCAGGGCGATGAGACCCAGTACTTC. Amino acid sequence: CSARQGDETQYF.

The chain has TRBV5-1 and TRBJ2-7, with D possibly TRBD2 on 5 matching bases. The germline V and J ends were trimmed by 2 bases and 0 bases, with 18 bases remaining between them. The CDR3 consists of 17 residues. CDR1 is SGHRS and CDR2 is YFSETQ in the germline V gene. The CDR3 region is CASSLTTSGENSYEQYF. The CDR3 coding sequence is TGCGCCAGCAGCTTAACGACCTCCGGGGAAAACTCCTACGAGCAGTACTTC. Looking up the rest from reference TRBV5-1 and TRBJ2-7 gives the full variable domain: KAGVTQTPRYLIKTRGQQVTLSCSPISGHRSVSWYQQTPGQGLQFLFEYFSETQRNKGNFPGRFSGRQFSNSRSEMNVSTLELGDSALYLCASSLTTSGENSYEQYFGPGTRLTVT.

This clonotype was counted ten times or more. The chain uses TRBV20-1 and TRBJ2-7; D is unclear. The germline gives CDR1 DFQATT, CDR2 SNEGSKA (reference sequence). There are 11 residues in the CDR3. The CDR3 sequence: CSARVSYEQYF. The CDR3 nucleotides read TGCAGCGCACGGGTTTCCTACGAGCAGTACTTC.

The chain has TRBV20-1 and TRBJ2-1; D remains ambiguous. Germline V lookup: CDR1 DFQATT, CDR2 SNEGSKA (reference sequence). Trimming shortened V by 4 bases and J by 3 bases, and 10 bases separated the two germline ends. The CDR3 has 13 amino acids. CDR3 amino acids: CSAIPQNYNEQFF. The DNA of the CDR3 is TGCAGTGCTATACCGCAAAACTACAATGAGCAGTTCTTC.

CDR3 bases: TGTGCCTGGAGCGACGGGACCGCCCTGGGGAAACTGTTTTTT. Translating it yields CAWSDGTALGKLFF. The chain joins TRBV30 to TRBJ1-4; TRBD1 is a possible D gene (5 bases). V was trimmed by 3 bases and J by 11 bases, leaving 19 bases between them. The CDR3 sequence is 14 residues long. Germline V gene data show CDR1 as GTSNPN and CDR2 as SVGIG (reference sequence). The whole variable domain, filled in from reference TRBV30 and TRBJ1-4, reads SQTIHQWPATLVQPVGSPLSLECTVEGTSNPNLYWYRQAAGRGLQLLFYSVGIGQISSEVPQNLSASRPQDRQFILSSKKLLLSDSGFYLCAWSDGTALGKLFFGSGTQLSVL.